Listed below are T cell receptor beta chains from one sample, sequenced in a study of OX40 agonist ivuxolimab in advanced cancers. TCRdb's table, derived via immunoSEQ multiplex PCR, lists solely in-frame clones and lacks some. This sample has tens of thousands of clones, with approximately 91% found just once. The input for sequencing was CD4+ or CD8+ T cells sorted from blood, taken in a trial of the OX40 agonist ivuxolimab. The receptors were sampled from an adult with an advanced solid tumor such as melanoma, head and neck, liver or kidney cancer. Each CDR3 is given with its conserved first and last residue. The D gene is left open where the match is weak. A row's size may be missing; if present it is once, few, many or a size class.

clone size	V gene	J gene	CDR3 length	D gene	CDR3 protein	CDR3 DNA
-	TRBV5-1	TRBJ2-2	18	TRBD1	CASSARDRGKGNTGELFF	TGCGCCAGCAGCGCCCGGGACAGGGGGAAAGGGAACACCGGGGAGCTGTTTTTT
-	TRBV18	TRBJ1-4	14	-	CASSGGLDGEKLFF	TGTGCCAGCTCAGGGGGCCTGGACGGTGAAAAACTGTTTTTT
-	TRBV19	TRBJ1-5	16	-	CASSIGRGQYNQPQHF	TGTGCCAGTAGTATAGGCAGGGGCCAATACAATCAGCCCCAGCATTTT
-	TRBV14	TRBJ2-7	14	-	CASSPSTGHNEQYF	TGTGCCAGCAGCCCATCGACAGGACACAACGAGCAGTACTTC
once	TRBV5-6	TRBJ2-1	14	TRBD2	CASSRTSAYNEQFF	TGTGCCAGCAGTCGGACTAGCGCGTACAATGAGCAGTTCTTC
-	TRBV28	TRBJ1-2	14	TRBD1	CASSFQGANYGYTF	TGTGCCAGCAGTTTTCAGGGGGCCAACTATGGCTACACCTTC
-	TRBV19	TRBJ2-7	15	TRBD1	CASSLMGQGIYEQYF	TGTGCCAGTAGTCTAATGGGACAGGGGATCTACGAGCAGTACTTC
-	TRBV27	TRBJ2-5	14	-	CASSPTRREETQYF	TGTGCCAGCAGTCCGACACGGAGAGAAGAGACCCAGTACTTC
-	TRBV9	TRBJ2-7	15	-	CASSVDNGRDYEQYF	TGTGCCAGCAGCGTAGACAACGGCAGAGACTACGAGCAGTACTTC
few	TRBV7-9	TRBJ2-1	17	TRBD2	CASSRRLAGGYSNEQFF	TGTGCCAGCAGCCGGAGACTAGCGGGAGGGTACTCCAATGAGCAGTTCTTC
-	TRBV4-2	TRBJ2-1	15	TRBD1	CASSHAGTDYNEQFF	TGTGCCAGCAGCCACGCCGGGACAGACTACAATGAGCAGTTCTTC
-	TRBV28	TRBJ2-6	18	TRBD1	CASSAGQGLVAGANVLTF	TGTGCCAGCAGTGCCGGACAGGGTCTCGTCGCTGGGGCCAACGTCCTGACTTTC
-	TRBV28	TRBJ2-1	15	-	CASSLAGVGRIEQFF	TGTGCCAGCAGTTTAGCCGGGGTAGGAAGAATTGAGCAGTTCTTC
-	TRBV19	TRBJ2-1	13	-	CASSSRGYNEQFF	TGTGCCAGTAGTTCCAGGGGCTACAATGAGCAGTTCTTC
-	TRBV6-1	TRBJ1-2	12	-	CASSTQASGYTF	TGTGCCAGCAGTACCCAGGCCAGTGGCTACACCTTC
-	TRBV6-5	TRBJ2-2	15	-	CASSYSPGVAGELFF	TGTGCCAGCAGTTACTCACCGGGAGTGGCCGGGGAGCTGTTTTTT
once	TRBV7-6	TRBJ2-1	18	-	CASSLAQGGSFSYNEQFF	TGTGCCAGCAGCTTAGCCCAAGGGGGGTCGTTCTCCTACAATGAGCAGTTCTTC
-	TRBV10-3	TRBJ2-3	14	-	CAISGGGLGDTQYF	TGTGCCATCAGTGGTGGCGGGCTGGGAGATACGCAGTATTTT
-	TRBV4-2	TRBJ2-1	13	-	CASSLGADNEQFF	TGTGCCAGCAGCCTGGGGGCGGACAATGAGCAGTTCTTC
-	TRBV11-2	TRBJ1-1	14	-	CASSSPGRWAEAFF	TGTGCCAGCAGCTCTCCAGGGAGGTGGGCTGAAGCTTTCTTT
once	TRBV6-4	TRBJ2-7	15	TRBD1	CASSDSAGGGHEQYF	TGTGCCAGCAGTGACTCGGCAGGGGGCGGCCACGAGCAGTACTTC
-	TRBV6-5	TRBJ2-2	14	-	CASSYETNTGELFF	TGTGCCAGCAGTTACGAGACGAACACCGGGGAGCTGTTTTTT
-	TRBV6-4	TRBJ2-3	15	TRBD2	CASTYGLAGDNTQYF	TGTGCCAGCACCTACGGACTAGCGGGGGACAATACGCAGTATTTT
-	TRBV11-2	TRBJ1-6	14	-	CASSGANRISPLHF	TGTGCCAGCAGCGGAGCAAACAGGATTTCACCCCTCCACTTT
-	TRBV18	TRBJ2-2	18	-	CASSPPPRLPPDTGELFF	TGTGCCAGCTCACCACCTCCTCGCTTACCCCCGGACACCGGGGAGCTGTTTTTT
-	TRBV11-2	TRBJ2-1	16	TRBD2	CASSLGLAALRDEQFF	TGTGCCAGCAGCTTAGGACTAGCGGCACTCCGGGATGAGCAGTTCTTC
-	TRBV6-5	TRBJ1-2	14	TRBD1	CASTKFDRAYGYTF	TGTGCCAGCACAAAATTCGACAGGGCCTATGGCTACACCTTC
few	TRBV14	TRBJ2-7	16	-	CASSQGMWGSRREQYF	TGTGCCAGCAGCCAAGGGATGTGGGGGAGCAGGCGGGAGCAGTACTTC
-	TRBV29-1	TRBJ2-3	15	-	CSPAFVLGLTDTQYF	TGCAGCCCCGCATTCGTTTTAGGGTTGACAGATACGCAGTATTTT
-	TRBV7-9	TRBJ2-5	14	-	CASSHTQGLETQYF	TGTGCCAGCAGTCATACCCAGGGTTTGGAGACCCAGTACTTC
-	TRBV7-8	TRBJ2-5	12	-	CAGARLLETQYF	TGTGCCGGAGCGAGGCTCCTAGAGACCCAGTACTTC
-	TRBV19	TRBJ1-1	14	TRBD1	CASSIGQGGTEAFF	TGTGCCAGTAGTATCGGACAGGGGGGCACTGAAGCTTTCTTT
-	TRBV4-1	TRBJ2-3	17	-	CASSQSPTGAATDTQYF	TGCGCCAGCAGCCAATCGCCGACGGGCGCTGCCACAGATACGCAGTATTTT
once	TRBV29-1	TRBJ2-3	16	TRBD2	CSVDPASGGLPDTQYF	TGCAGCGTTGATCCGGCTAGCGGAGGACTCCCAGATACGCAGTATTTT
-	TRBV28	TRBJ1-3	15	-	CASSRDANSGNTIYF	TGTGCCAGCAGTCGGGACGCTAACTCTGGAAACACCATATATTTT
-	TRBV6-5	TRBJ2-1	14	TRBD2	CASSRGDPGLPQFF	TGTGCCAGCAGTCGCGGTGATCCGGGACTACCGCAGTTCTTC
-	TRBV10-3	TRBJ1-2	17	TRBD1	CAISESAGTGINYGYTF	TGTGCCATCAGTGAGTCGGCCGGGACAGGGATCAACTATGGCTACACCTTC
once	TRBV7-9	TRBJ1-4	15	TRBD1	CASSLGTVRGEKLFF	TGTGCCAGCAGCCTAGGGACAGTCCGGGGTGAAAAACTGTTTTTT
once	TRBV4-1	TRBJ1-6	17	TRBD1	CASSQPLQQGAHSPLHF	TGCGCCAGCAGCCAACCCCTCCAACAGGGGGCGCATTCACCCCTCCACTTT
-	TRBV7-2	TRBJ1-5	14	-	CASSQRGGNQPQHF	TGTGCCAGCAGCCAGAGGGGAGGCAATCAGCCCCAGCATTTT
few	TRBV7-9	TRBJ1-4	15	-	CASRPTGGLGEKLFF	TGTGCCAGCAGGCCAACGGGGGGCCTTGGTGAAAAACTGTTTTTT